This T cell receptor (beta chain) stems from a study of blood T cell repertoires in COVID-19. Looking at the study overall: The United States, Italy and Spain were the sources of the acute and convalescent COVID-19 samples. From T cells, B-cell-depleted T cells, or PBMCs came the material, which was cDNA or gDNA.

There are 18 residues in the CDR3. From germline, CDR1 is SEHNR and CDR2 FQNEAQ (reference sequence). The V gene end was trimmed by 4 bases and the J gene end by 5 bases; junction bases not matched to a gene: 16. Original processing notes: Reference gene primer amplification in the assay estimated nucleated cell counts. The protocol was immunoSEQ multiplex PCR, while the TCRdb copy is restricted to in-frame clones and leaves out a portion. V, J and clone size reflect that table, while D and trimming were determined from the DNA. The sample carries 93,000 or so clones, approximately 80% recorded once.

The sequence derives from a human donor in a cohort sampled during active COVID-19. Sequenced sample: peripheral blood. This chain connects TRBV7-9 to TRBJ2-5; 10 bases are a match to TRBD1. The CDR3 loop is CASSSTQSVGQGRETQYF. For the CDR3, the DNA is TGTGCCAGCAGCTCCACCCAGTCCGTGGGACAGGGGAGGGAGACCCAGTACTTC.